These 19 T cell receptor beta chains were sequenced from one sample in a study of technical replicates of blood from a handful of donors (dated by TCRdb to about 2017). The library was generated by the immunoSEQ multiplex PCR assay. Held by TCRdb, this immuneACCESS table contains in-frame sequences only and omits some clones. Under half of the omission traces to an unresolved V gene where checked; the cause of the rest is unknown. In all, the sample holds 55,000 to 75,000 clones, and about 95% of those were seen once. Approximately 2.9% of the sample belongs to the ten largest clones. Sequencing was carried out using PBMCs. Receptors originate from a human donor in good health. Some clones in this sample may be carry-over from other donors' samples.

The V call is TRBV7-9, the J call TRBJ2-1; 10 bases agree with TRBD1. CDR3 length equals 17 residues. The junction had 14 bases not matched to a gene; V was cut back by 6 bases and J by 6 bases. Per the germline V gene, CDR1 is SEHNR and CDR2 is FQNEAQ (reference sequence). CDR3: CASSRASGTGDFNEQFF. CDR3 in DNA: TGTGCCAGCAGTCGCGCCTCCGGGACAGGGGACTTCAATGAGCAGTTCTTC.

This clone has just a few counts. This chain connects TRBV9 to TRBJ2-7; 8 bases line up with TRBD2. CDR3 length: 14 amino acids. The V and J ends lost 0 bases and 7 bases, in that order; junction bases with no gene match: 6. Per the germline V gene, CDR1 is SGDLS and CDR2 is YYNGEE. CDR3 in DNA: TGTGCCAGCAGCGTAGGGACGGGAGGGGGGGAGCAGTACTTC. Translating it yields CASSVGTGGGEQYF.

The chain couples TRBV27 to TRBJ1-4, with D uncertain. Germline V CDR1 and CDR2: MNHEY, SMNVEV (reference sequence). V lost 2 bases, J lost 4 bases, and 11 bases lay in between. The CDR3 runs 15 residues. The CDR3 region has the DNA TGTGCCAGCAGTTTAGAGGGCAGACATAATGAAAAACTGTTTTTT. It specifies CASSLEGRHNEKLFF.

This CDR3 reads CASSFPAGGLAGGDEQYF. The CDR3 DNA reads as TGTGCCAGCAGCTTCCCTGCGGGGGGACTAGCGGGAGGCGACGAGCAGTACTTC. The J gene is TRBJ2-7, the V gene TRBV7-9; 15 nucleotides match TRBD2. Germline V gene sequence: CDR1 SEHNR, CDR2 FQNEAQ (reference sequence). Trimming took 3 bases from V and 5 from J; bases not matched to a gene: 11. The CDR3 has 18 residues.

CDR3 sequence reads: CASRPSYGTDTQYF. The CDR3 coding sequence is TGTGCCAGCAGACCCTCCTACGGCACAGATACGCAGTATTTT. The genes are TRBV6-5 and TRBJ2-3; D unresolved. Germline CDR1 reads MNHEY; CDR2 reads SVGAGI. The V gene lost 6 bases and the J gene lost 1 base, with 11 bases spanning the gap. This CDR3 comprises 14 residues.

The genes are TRBV12-5 and TRBJ2-5; D might be TRBD2 (6 bases). The V end lost 4 bases, the J end lost 0 bases, and 12 bases lay between the germline ends. The CDR3 contains 15 residues. The germline V gene has CDR1 LGHNT and CDR2 FRNRAP. The DNA of the CDR3 is TGTGCTAGTGGTTCTGGCGGGACGTACCAAGAGACCCAGTACTTC. Amino acids: CASGSGGTYQETQYF.

The chain links TRBV5-4 to TRBJ2-2, with D perhaps matching TRBD1 (5 bases). V lost 3 bases, J lost 4 bases, and 10 bases lay in between. CDR3 length equals 14 residues. CDR1 and CDR2 from the germline V gene are SGHNT and YYREEE (reference sequence). The CDR3 sequence is CASSSATATGELFF. CDR3 bases: TGTGCCAGCAGCTCGGCGACAGCCACCGGGGAGCTGTTTTTT.

The V and J genes are TRBV5-1 and TRBJ1-1; possible D gene TRBD1, 5 bases. The CDR3 contains 14 residues. Germline CDR1 is SGHRS and CDR2 is YFSETQ. V was cut by 3 bases and J by 1 base, with 10 bases left in between. The CDR3 nucleotides read TGCGCCAGCAGCTACGACAGAACGAACACTGAAGCTTTCTTT. Its protein is CASSYDRTNTEAFF. Drawing the rest from reference TRBV5-1 and TRBJ1-1, the complete variable domain is KAGVTQTPRYLIKTRGQQVTLSCSPISGHRSVSWYQQTPGQGLQFLFEYFSETQRNKGNFPGRFSGRQFSNSRSEMNVSTLELGDSALYLCASSYDRTNTEAFFGQGTRLTVV.

This chain links TRBV4-1 with TRBJ1-2, with D perhaps TRBD1 (5 bases). CDR1 MGHRA and CDR2 YSYEKL come from the germline V gene. This CDR3 is built from 13 residues. The ends were cut back, 3 bases at V and 4 bases at J, with 9 bases in the middle. DNA of the CDR3: TGCGCCAGCAGCCAGGGGGGGGGCTATGGCTACACCTTC. Encoded protein: CASSQGGGYGYTF.

This clone was observed a single time. The rearrangement uses TRBV10-3 and TRBJ2-7, with TRBD1 identical over 10 bases. Losses at the gene ends were 4 bases for V and 5 bases for J; bases not matched to a gene: 8. CDR3 length equals 15 residues. In germline, CDR1 is ENHRY, CDR2 SYGVKD. The CDR3 nucleotides read TGTGCCATCAGTGCGAGCCCGGGACAGGGGAACGAGCAGTACTTC. Encoded protein: CAISASPGQGNEQYF.

This clone has only one observation. V usage is TRBV6-5 and J usage is TRBJ2-7; 8 bases are a match to TRBD1. CDR1 is MNHEY, CDR2 SVGAGI, per germline. Trimming cost V 5 bases and J 7 bases; bases outside gene matches: 13. CDR3 size: 15 residues. In DNA form, the CDR3 reads TGTGCCAGCAGTGTAACAGGGGGTACTCTATTGGAGCAGTACTTC. Translation gives CASSVTGGTLLEQYF.

This chain joins TRBV10-1 and TRBJ2-7, with 7 positions matching TRBD2. The J segment lost 2 bases and the V segment lost 6 bases, leaving 7 bases of the junction unmatched. The germline V gene has CDR1 WNHNN and CDR2 SYGVQD (reference sequence). This CDR3 contains 14 residues. The CDR3 DNA reads TGCGCCAGCAGGGATCCGGGACTACCCTACGAGCAGTACTTC. The encoded protein is CASRDPGLPYEQYF.

The chain links TRBV2 to TRBJ2-1; D is possibly TRBD1 (6 bases). The CDR3 consists of 19 residues. Germline-derived CDR1 and CDR2 are SNHLY and FYNNEI. Trimming shortened V by 3 bases and J by 4 bases, and 25 bases separated the two germline ends. The CDR3 protein is CASSDNGLTPSGTYNEQFF. The CDR3, as DNA: TGTGCCAGCAGTGATAATGGGTTGACGCCGTCCGGGACATACAATGAGCAGTTCTTC.

In nucleotides, the CDR3 is TGTGCCACCAGCAGGCGGAGAGGGAACACCGGGGAGCTGTTTTTT. Translating it yields CATSRRRGNTGELFF. The V and J genes are TRBV15 and TRBJ2-2, with unresolved D. Germline CDR1 LNHNV, CDR2 YYDKDF (reference sequence). CDR3 length: 15 residues. V was shortened by 3 bases and J by 1 base, with 9 bases between the two germline ends.

V gene TRBV5-8 combines with J gene TRBJ2-5, with 9 bases fitting TRBD1. Trimming cost V 5 bases and J 2 bases; bases outside gene matches: 10. Per germline, CDR1 SGHTS and CDR2 YDEGEE. This CDR3 comprises 16 residues. CDR3 region: CASSTGTGWIQETQYF. The CDR3 coding sequence is TGTGCCAGCAGTACCGGGACAGGGTGGATTCAAGAGACCCAGTACTTC.

This clone was found once. The chain carries TRBV7-9 and TRBJ1-1, with D possibly being TRBD1 (6 bases). Germline V gives CDR1 SEHNR, CDR2 FQNEAQ (reference sequence). This CDR3 is built from 14 residues. V was pared by 7 bases and J by 4 bases, with 16 bases between. This chain's CDR3 is CASMQKGGGTEAFF. CDR3 nucleotides: TGTGCCAGCATGCAGAAAGGGGGGGGCACTGAAGCTTTCTTT.

The CDR3 region is CASSAGVGLYEQYF. CDR3 nucleotides: TGTGCCAGCAGCGCGGGAGTGGGACTCTACGAGCAGTACTTC. This chain joins TRBV7-3 and TRBJ2-7, with 7 bases matching TRBD2. Germline CDR1 SGHTA, CDR2 FQGTGA. The CDR3 extends over 14 amino acids. After removal of 5 bases from V and 3 bases from J, the junction contained 7 bases not matched to a gene.

This chain joins TRBV9 and TRBJ2-2, with D possibly TRBD2 on 5 matching bases. From germline, CDR1 is SGDLS and CDR2 YYNGEE. Trimming took 4 bases from V and 5 from J, leaving 15 bases between them. This CDR3 is 15 amino acids long. For the CDR3, the DNA is TGTGCCAGCAGCTCTTGGACTGGTGGGACCGGGGAGCTGTTTTTT. It translates to CASSSWTGGTGELFF.

The rearrangement links TRBV9 to TRBJ2-1; tentative D call: TRBD2 (5 bases). This CDR3 spans 15 amino acids. Deletions cut 4 bases from V and 4 bases from J, with 15 bases between. In germline, CDR1 is SGDLS, CDR2 YYNGEE. CDR3 residues: CASSPHDYLYNEQFF. The CDR3 coding sequence is TGTGCCAGCAGCCCCCACGACTACTTATACAATGAGCAGTTCTTC.